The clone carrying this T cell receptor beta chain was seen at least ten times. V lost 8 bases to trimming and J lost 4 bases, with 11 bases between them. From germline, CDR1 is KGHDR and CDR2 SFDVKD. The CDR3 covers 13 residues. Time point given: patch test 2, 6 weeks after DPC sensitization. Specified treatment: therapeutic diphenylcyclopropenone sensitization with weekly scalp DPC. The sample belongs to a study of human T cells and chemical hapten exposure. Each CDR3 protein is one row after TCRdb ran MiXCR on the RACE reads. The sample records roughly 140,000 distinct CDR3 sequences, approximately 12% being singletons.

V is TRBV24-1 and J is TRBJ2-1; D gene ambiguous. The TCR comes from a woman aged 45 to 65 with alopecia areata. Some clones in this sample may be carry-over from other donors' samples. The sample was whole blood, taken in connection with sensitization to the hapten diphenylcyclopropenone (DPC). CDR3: CATTPLDYNEQFF. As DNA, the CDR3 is TGTGCCACCACTCCCTTAGATTACAATGAGCAGTTCTTC.